This T cell receptor beta chain came from a study of naive and memory T cell subsets. Study outcomes and limitations: No ground truth validated the naive and memory repertoire findings.

The beta constant-region primer was an equimolar mix of two oligonucleotides covering TRBC1 and TRBC2. TCRdb used MiXCR to reprocess the UMI-ligation and nested PCR reads, holding one entry per CDR3 protein. Found here are tens of thousands of distinct CDR3 sequences, about 14% of them singletons; the top ten hold under 25%. This CDR3 has 11 residues. V lost 5 bases to trimming and J lost 5 bases, with 7 bases between them. Germline CDR1 DFQATT, CDR2 SNEGSKA (reference sequence). This clonotype occurred a few times. Its antigen remains unidentified. Sequencing was performed on effector memory CD4+ T cells from blood. The subset: effector memory, CD45RA- CD27-. The source of this sequence is a human donor in good health. The J gene is TRBJ2-1, the V gene TRBV20-1, with a weak D call TRBD2 (5 bases). This chain's CDR3 is CSAVANNEQFF. The DNA for the CDR3 is TGCAGTGCTGTAGCGAACAATGAGCAGTTCTTC.